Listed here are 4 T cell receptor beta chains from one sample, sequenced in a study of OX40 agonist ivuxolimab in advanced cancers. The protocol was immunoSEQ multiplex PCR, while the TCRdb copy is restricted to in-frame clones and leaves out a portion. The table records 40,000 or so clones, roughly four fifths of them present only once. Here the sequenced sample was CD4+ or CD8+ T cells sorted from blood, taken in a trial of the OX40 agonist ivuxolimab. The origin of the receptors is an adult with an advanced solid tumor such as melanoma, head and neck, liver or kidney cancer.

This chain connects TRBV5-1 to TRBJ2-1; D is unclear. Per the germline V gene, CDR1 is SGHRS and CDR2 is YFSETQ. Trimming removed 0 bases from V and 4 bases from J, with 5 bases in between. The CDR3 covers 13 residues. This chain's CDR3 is CASSLAPYNEQFF. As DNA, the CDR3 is TGCGCCAGCAGCTTGGCCCCATACAATGAGCAGTTCTTC. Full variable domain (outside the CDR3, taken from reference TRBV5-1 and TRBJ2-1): KAGVTQTPRYLIKTRGQQVTLSCSPISGHRSVSWYQQTPGQGLQFLFEYFSETQRNKGNFPGRFSGRQFSNSRSEMNVSTLELGDSALYLCASSLAPYNEQFFGPGTRLTVL.

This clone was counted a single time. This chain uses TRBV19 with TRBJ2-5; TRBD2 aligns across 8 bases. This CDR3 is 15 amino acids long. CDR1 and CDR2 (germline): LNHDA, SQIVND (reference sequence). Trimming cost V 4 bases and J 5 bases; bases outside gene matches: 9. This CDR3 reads CASSTGLGSGETQYF. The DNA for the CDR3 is TGTGCCAGTAGTACGGGACTAGGAAGTGGCGAGACCCAGTACTTC.

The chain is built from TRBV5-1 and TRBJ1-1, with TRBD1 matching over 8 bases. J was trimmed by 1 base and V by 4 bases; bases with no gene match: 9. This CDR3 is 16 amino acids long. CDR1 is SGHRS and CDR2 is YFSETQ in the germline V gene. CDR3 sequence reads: CASSPKRTGWNTEAFF. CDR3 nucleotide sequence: TGCGCCAGCAGCCCGAAACGGACAGGGTGGAACACTGAAGCTTTCTTT.

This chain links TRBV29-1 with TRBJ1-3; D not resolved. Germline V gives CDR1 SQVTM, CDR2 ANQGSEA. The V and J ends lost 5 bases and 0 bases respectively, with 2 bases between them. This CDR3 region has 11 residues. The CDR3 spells CSVHSGNTIYF. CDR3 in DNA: TGCAGCGTTCACTCTGGAAACACCATATATTTT.